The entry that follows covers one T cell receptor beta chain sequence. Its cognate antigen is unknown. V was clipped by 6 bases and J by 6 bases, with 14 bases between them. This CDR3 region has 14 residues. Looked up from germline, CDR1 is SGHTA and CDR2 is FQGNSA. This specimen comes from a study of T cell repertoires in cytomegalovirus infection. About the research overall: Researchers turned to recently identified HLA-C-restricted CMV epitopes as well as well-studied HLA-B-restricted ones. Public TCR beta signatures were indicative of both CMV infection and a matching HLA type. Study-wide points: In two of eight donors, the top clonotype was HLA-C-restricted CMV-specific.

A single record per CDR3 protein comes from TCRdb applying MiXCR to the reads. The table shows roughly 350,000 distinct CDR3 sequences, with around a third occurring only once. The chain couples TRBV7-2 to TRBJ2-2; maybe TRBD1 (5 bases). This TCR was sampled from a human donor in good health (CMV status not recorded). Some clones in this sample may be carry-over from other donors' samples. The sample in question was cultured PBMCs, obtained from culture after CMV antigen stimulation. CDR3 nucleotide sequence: TGTGCCAGCAGTCTAGGACAATTTGCCGGGGAGCTGTTTTTT. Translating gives CASSLGQFAGELFF.